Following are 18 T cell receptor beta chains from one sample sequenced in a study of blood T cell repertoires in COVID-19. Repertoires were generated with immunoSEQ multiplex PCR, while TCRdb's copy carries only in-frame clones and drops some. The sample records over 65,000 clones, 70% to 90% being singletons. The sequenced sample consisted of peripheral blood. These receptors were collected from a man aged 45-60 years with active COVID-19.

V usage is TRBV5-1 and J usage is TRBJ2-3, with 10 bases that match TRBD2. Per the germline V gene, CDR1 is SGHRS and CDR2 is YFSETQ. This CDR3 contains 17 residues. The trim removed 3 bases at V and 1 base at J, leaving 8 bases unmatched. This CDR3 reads CASSSTFTSGGTDTQYF. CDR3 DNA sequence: TGCGCCAGCAGCTCCACTTTTACTAGCGGGGGCACAGATACGCAGTATTTT.

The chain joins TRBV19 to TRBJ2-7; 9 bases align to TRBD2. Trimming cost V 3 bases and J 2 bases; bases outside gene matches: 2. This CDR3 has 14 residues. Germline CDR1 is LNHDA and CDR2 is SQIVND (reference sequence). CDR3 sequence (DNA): TGTGCCAGTAGTATCCTAGCGGGACCCTACGAGCAGTACTTC. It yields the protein CASSILAGPYEQYF. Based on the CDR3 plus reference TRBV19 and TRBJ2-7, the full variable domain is DGGITQSPKYLFRKEGQNVTLSCEQNLNHDAMYWYRQDPGQGLRLIYYSQIVNDFQKGDIAEGYSVSREKKESFPLTVTSAQKNPTAFYLCASSILAGPYEQYFGPGTRLTVT.

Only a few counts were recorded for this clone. CDR3 DNA sequence: TGCAGCGTTGGAAACGGGAATCAGCCCCAGCATTTT. It specifies CSVGNGNQPQHF. This chain connects TRBV29-1 to TRBJ1-5; D is undetermined. V lost 4 bases and J lost 4, with 8 bases in between. Per the germline V gene, CDR1 is SQVTM and CDR2 is ANQGSEA. This CDR3 contains 12 residues.

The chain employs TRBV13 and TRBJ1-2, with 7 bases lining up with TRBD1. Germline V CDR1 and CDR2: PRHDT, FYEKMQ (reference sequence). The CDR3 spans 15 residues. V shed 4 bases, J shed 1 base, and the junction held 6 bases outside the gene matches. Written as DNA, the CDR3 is TGTGCCAGCAGCTCCCGGACAGGATATAACTATGGCTACACCTTC. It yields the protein CASSSRTGYNYGYTF.

CDR3 region: CASSLQGNTEAFF. In DNA, the CDR3 is TGTGCCAGCAGCTTGCAGGGGAACACTGAAGCTTTCTTT. V and J are TRBV7-2 and TRBJ1-1, with D possibly TRBD1 on 5 matching bases. The CDR3 has 13 residues. Trimming removed 3 bases at V and 1 base at J, with 6 bases between. Looked up from germline, CDR1 is SGHTA and CDR2 is FQGNSA.

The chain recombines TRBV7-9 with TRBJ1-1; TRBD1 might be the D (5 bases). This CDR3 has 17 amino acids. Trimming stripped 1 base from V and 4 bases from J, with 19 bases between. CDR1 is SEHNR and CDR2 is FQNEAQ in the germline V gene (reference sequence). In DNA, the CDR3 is TGTGCCAGCAGCTTAGTCTCTAATACAGGTTTAGGCACTGAAGCTTTCTTT. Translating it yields CASSLVSNTGLGTEAFF.

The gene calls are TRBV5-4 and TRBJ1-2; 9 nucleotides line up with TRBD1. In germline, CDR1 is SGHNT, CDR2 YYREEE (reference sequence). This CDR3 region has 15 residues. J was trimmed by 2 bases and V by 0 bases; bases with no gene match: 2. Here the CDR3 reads CASSLATGGNYGYTF. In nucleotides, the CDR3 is TGTGCCAGCAGCTTGGCGACAGGGGGGAACTATGGCTACACCTTC.

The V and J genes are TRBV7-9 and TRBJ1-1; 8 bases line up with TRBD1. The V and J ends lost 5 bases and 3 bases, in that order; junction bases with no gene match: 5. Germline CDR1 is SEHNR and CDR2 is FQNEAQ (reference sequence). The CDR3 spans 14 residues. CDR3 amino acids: CASSVQGGYTEAFF. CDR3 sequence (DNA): TGTGCCAGCAGCGTACAGGGGGGATACACTGAAGCTTTCTTT.

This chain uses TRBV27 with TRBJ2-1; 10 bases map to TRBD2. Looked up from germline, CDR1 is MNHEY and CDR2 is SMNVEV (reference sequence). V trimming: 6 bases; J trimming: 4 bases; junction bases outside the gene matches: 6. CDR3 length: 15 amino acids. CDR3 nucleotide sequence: TGTGCCAGCAGAACAGCGGGAGGGCCATACAATGAGCAGTTCTTC. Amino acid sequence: CASRTAGGPYNEQFF.

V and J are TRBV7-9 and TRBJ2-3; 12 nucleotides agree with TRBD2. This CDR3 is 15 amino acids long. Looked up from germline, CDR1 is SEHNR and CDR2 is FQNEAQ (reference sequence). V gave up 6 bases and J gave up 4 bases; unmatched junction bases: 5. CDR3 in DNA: TGTGCCAGCAGTGCTGGACTAGCGGGGCCAGATACGCAGTATTTT. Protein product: CASSAGLAGPDTQYF.

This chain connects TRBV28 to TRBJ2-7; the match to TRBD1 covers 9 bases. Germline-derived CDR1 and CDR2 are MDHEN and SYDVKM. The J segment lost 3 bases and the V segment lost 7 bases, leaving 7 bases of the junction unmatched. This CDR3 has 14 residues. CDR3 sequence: CASTRWGQGYEQYF. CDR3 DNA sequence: TGTGCCAGCACCCGGTGGGGACAGGGCTACGAGCAGTACTTC.

This chain's CDR3 is CSVVPHRGSYEQYF. In DNA form, the CDR3 reads TGCAGCGTCGTGCCCCACAGGGGCTCCTACGAGCAGTACTTC. The gene calls are TRBV29-1 and TRBJ2-7; TRBD1 aligns across 7 bases. J lost 0 bases, V lost 6 bases, and 8 bases had no gene match. The CDR3 runs to 14 residues. CDR1 and CDR2 (germline): SQVTM, ANQGSEA.

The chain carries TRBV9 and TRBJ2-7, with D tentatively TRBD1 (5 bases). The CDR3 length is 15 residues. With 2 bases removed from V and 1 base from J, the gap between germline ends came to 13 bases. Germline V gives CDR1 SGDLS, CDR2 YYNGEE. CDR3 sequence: CASSVTQEPSYEQYF. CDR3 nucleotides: TGTGCCAGCAGCGTGACACAGGAGCCTTCCTACGAGCAGTACTTC.

The CDR3 loop reads CASSQRAGGEKLFF. The CDR3 DNA reads as TGTGCCAGCAGCCAACGCGCAGGGGGTGAAAAACTGTTTTTT. The chain uses TRBV11-2 and TRBJ1-4; 7 bases are shared with TRBD1. V dropped 5 bases and J dropped 7; count of bases not matched to a gene: 7. CDR1 and CDR2 from the germline V gene are SGHAT and FQNNGV. This CDR3 has 14 amino acids.

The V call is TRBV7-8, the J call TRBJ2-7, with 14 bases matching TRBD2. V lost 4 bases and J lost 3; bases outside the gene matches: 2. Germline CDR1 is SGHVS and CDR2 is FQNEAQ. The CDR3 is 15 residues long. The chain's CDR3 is CASSSGTSGSYEQYF. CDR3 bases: TGTGCCAGCAGCTCTGGGACTAGCGGGAGCTACGAGCAGTACTTC.

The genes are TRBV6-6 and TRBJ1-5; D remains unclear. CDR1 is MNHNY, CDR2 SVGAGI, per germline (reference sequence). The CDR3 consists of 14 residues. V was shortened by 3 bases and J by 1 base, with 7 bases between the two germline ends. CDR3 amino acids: CASSYAESNQPQHF. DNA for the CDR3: TGTGCCAGCAGTTATGCGGAGAGCAATCAGCCCCAGCATTTT.

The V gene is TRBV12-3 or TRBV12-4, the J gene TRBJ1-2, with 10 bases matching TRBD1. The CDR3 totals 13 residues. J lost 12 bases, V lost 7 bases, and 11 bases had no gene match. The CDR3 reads CASTRGTGEADTF. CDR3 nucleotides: TGTGCCAGCACTCGAGGGACAGGGGAGGCGGACACCTTC.

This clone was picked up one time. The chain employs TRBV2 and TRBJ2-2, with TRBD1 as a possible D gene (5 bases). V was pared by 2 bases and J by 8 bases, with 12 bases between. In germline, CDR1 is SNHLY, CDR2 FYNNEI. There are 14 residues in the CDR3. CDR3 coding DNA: TGTGCCAGCAGTGAATCGACAGTAACAGGGGAGCTGTTTTTT. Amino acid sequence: CASSESTVTGELFF.